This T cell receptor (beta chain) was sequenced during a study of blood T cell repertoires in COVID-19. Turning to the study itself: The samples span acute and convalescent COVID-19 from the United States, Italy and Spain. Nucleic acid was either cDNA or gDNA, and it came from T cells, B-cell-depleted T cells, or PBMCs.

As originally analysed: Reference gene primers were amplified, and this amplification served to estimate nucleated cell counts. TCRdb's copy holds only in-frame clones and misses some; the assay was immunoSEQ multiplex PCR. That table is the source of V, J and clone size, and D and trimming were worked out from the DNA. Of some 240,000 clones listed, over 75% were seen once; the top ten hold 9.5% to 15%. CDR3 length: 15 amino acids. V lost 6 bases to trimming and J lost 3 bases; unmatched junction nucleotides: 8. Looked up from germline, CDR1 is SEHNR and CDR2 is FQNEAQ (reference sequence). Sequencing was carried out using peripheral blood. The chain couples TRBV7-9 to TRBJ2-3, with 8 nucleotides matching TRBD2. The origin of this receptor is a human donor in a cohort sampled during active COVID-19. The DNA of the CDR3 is TGTGCCAGCAGACAACCAATAGCGGGAACAGATACGCAGTATTTT. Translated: CASRQPIAGTDTQYF. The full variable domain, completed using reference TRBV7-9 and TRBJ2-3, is DTGVSQNPRHKITKRGQNVTFRCDPISEHNRLYWYRQTLGQGPEFLTYFQNEAQLEKSRLLSDRFSAERPKGSFSTLEIQRTEQGDSAMYLCASRQPIAGTDTQYFGPGTRLTVL.